This T cell receptor beta chain was sequenced for a study of molecular identifiers for immune sequencing clone quantification. This clonotype was detected only a few times. Libraries of bulk TCR were made by previously described methods (with listed TCR primers). TCRdb fed the PCR reads into MiXCR, producing one record per CDR3 protein. The data hold approximately 54,000 distinct CDR3 sequences, with 20% to 25% observed a single time. Germline CDR1 reads MNHEY; CDR2 reads SMNVEV (reference sequence). V gave up 5 bases and J gave up 0 bases, with 19 bases separating them. The CDR3 is 17 residues long. In the sort, naive CD8 T cells were defined as CD8+CD4-CCR7+CD45RA+.

Sequences were obtained from naive CD8+ T cells from blood, with Jurkat cell RNA spiked in. Subset indicated: FACS-sorted CD8+CD4-CCR7+CD45RA+ naive T cells. The receptor was isolated from a human donor in good health. Some libraries in this study had Jurkat cell RNA spiked in. The J gene is TRBJ2-5, the V gene TRBV27; D may be TRBD1 or TRBD2 (6 bases each). The CDR3 DNA reads as TGTGCCAGCAGTGTAAGACAGGTCGGGGGATACCAAGAGACCCAGTACTTC. It specifies CASSVRQVGGYQETQYF.